This is a list of T cell receptor beta chains from one sample in a study of shared clonotypes between healthy human individuals. Assay: immunoSEQ multiplex PCR; the TCRdb copy retains only in-frame clones and omits some. Of 800,000 or so clones in the sample, roughly 96% were seen once. Source material: naive CD8+ T cells sorted from blood. The receptors here all came from a man aged 25-40 years in good health. The CDR3 runs from the conserved cysteine through the conserved F or W. The order of the fields is V gene, J gene, D gene, clone size, CDR3 protein, CDR3 DNA. A D gene is named only where the DNA matches it firmly. Rows give clone size only sometimes, using once, few, many, or a class for an expanded clone.

>TRBV28|TRBJ2-6|NA|NA
CASSSGSGANVLTF
TGTGCCAGCAGTTCGGGGTCTGGGGCCAACGTCCTGACTTTC
>TRBV9|TRBJ1-5|TRBD1|NA
CASSRQGSQPQHF
TGTGCCAGCAGTCGACAGGGTTCACAGCCCCAGCATTTT
>TRBV7-9|TRBJ2-5|NA|NA
CASSIQGPETQYF
TGTGCCAGCAGCATTCAGGGTCCAGAGACCCAGTACTTC
>TRBV13|TRBJ2-5|NA|NA
CASSLGLETQYF
TGTGCCAGCAGCTTAGGCCTTGAGACCCAGTACTTC
>TRBV9|TRBJ1-3|NA|NA
CASKSSGNTIYF
TGTGCCAGCAAAAGCTCTGGAAACACCATATATTTT
>TRBV25-1|TRBJ1-1|TRBD1|NA
CASSESDRGLNTEAFF
TGTGCCAGCAGTGAATCGGACAGGGGGCTGAACACTGAAGCTTTCTTT
>TRBV28|TRBJ2-7|NA|NA
CASSLGLSYEQYF
TGTGCCAGCAGTTTAGGACTCTCCTACGAGCAGTACTTC
>TRBV19|TRBJ1-5|NA|NA
CASSIRGKGRNQPQHF
TGTGCCAGTAGTATCCGTGGCAAGGGGCGGAATCAGCCCCAGCATTTT
>TRBV27|TRBJ2-1|NA|NA
CASSTGQIVTYEQFF
TGTGCCAGCAGTACTGGACAGATCGTTACCTATGAGCAGTTCTTC
>TRBV7-6|TRBJ1-1|NA|NA
CASSLSGLDTEAFF
TGTGCCAGCAGCCTCTCAGGGTTGGACACTGAAGCTTTCTTT
>TRBV29-1|TRBJ1-2|NA|NA
CSVVGRDANYGYTF
TGCAGCGTGGTGGGCAGGGATGCGAACTATGGCTACACCTTC
>TRBV15|TRBJ2-1|NA|NA
CATSRAATNEQFF
TGTGCCACCAGCAGAGCGGCGACGAATGAGCAGTTCTTC
>TRBV6-6|TRBJ2-1|NA|NA
CASSPLGNEQFF
TGTGCCAGCAGTCCATTAGGCAATGAGCAGTTCTTC
>TRBV27|TRBJ2-7|TRBD1|NA
CASSWAAGGWYEQYF
TGTGCCAGCAGCTGGGCCGCAGGGGGATGGTACGAGCAGTACTTC
>TRBV9|TRBJ1-2|NA|NA
CASSVMGVGYTF
TGTGCCAGCAGCGTAATGGGGGTTGGCTACACCTTC
>TRBV29-1|TRBJ2-5|TRBD2|NA
CSAEGTSGRPTGETQYF
TGCAGCGCCGAAGGGACTAGCGGGAGGCCGACGGGGGAGACCCAGTACTTC
>TRBV7-6|TRBJ2-7|NA|NA
CASSLAGSYEQYF
TGTGCCAGCAGCTTAGCTGGGTCCTACGAGCAGTACTTC
>TRBV10-3|TRBJ2-7|TRBD2|NA
CAISEVPGGYEQYF
TGTGCCATCAGTGAAGTTCCGGGAGGCTACGAGCAGTACTTC
>TRBV14|TRBJ2-1|TRBD2|NA
CASKGGLMSGRHNEQFF
TGTGCCAGCAAAGGGGGGCTTATGAGCGGGAGACACAATGAGCAGTTCTTC
>TRBV7-9|TRBJ2-7|NA|NA
CASSLEGARSYEQYF
TGTGCCAGCAGCTTAGAGGGTGCCAGGAGCTACGAGCAGTACTTC
>TRBV28|TRBJ2-3|NA|once
CASSLDRSTDTQYF
TGTGCCAGCAGTCTCGACCGGAGCACAGATACGCAGTATTTT
>TRBV29-1|TRBJ2-1|TRBD1|NA
CSVEPRTGNEQFF
TGCAGCGTTGAACCACGGACAGGGAATGAGCAGTTCTTC
>TRBV29-1|TRBJ2-3|NA|NA
CSVGDFRTDTQYF
TGCAGCGTTGGGGACTTTCGCACAGATACGCAGTATTTT
>TRBV11-3|TRBJ2-2|TRBD2|NA
CASSLGLAGNTGELFF
TGTGCCAGCAGCTTAGGGCTAGCGGGAAACACCGGGGAGCTGTTTTTT
>TRBV9|TRBJ2-3|TRBD1|NA
CASSTTLGQGATDTQYF
TGTGCCAGCAGCACCACCCTGGGACAGGGGGCAACAGATACGCAGTATTTT
>TRBV7-9|TRBJ2-7|TRBD1|NA
CASSHTTGQGSYEQYF
TGTGCCAGCAGCCACACCACAGGACAGGGATCCTACGAGCAGTACTTC
>TRBV7-9|TRBJ2-2|TRBD2|NA
CASSLAAGAAGELFF
TGTGCCAGCAGCTTAGCGGCGGGAGCGGCTGGGGAGCTGTTTTTT
>TRBV7-9|TRBJ2-7|NA|NA
CASSLAPRVTYYEQYF
TGTGCCAGCAGCTTAGCGCCAAGAGTTACGTACTACGAGCAGTACTTC
>TRBV7-8|TRBJ1-1|NA|NA
CASSLGANTEAFF
TGTGCCAGCAGCTTAGGTGCCAACACTGAAGCTTTCTTT
>TRBV4-3|TRBJ2-1|NA|NA
CASSQGWNNEQFF
TGCGCCAGCAGCCAAGGTTGGAACAATGAGCAGTTCTTC
>TRBV7-8|TRBJ2-7|NA|NA
CASSLYSTPNYEQYF
TGTGCCAGCAGCTTGTACTCCACGCCGAACTACGAGCAGTACTTC
>TRBV27|TRBJ1-1|NA|NA
CASSLGGGNTEAFF
TGTGCCAGCAGTCTGGGGGGAGGTAACACTGAAGCTTTCTTT
>TRBV7-2|TRBJ1-5|TRBD1|NA
CASSGTGDQPQHF
TGTGCCAGCAGCGGTACAGGGGATCAGCCCCAGCATTTT
>TRBV5-6|TRBJ2-7|TRBD2|NA
CASMAGGPGEQYF
TGTGCCAGTATGGCGGGAGGGCCGGGCGAGCAGTACTTC
>TRBV6-5|TRBJ2-5|NA|NA
CASSYPGQETQYF
TGTGCCAGCAGTTACCCCGGCCAAGAGACCCAGTACTTC
>TRBV13|TRBJ2-1|NA|NA
CASSLKGAFSYNEQFF
TGTGCCAGCAGCTTAAAAGGAGCTTTCTCCTACAATGAGCAGTTCTTC
>TRBV11-2|TRBJ2-7|NA|NA
CASSLRPFKGEQYF
TGTGCCAGCAGCTTACGCCCCTTTAAAGGCGAGCAGTACTTC
>TRBV5-1|TRBJ2-3|NA|NA
CASSPRTVRLTDTQYF
TGCGCCAGCAGCCCCCGGACAGTCAGGCTTACAGATACGCAGTATTTT
>TRBV5-1|TRBJ2-1|TRBD2|once
CATRLAGNNEQFF
TGCGCCACCAGACTAGCGGGAAACAATGAGCAGTTCTTC
>TRBV5-4|TRBJ2-1|TRBD2|NA
CASSVGLASEQFF
TGTGCCAGCAGCGTGGGACTAGCCTCGGAGCAGTTCTTC